This T cell receptor beta chain was sequenced for a study of blood T cell repertoires in COVID-19. Whole-study context: Whether acute or convalescent, the COVID-19 samples came from the United States, Italy and Spain. The cDNA or gDNA used as material had been derived from T cells, B-cell-depleted T cells, or PBMCs.

The germline V gene has CDR1 GTSNPN and CDR2 SVGIG (reference sequence). This CDR3 region has 15 residues. V lost 1 base and J lost 4; bases outside the gene matches: 5. This clone turned up a few times. Authors' methods: Amplification from reference gene primers served as the basis for estimated nucleated cell counts. Data came from immunoSEQ multiplex PCR; TCRdb stores just in-frame clones and leaves some out. V, J and clone size reflect that table, while D and trimming were determined from the DNA. The sample has 120,000 or so clones, around three quarters seen once. This sequence originates from a woman in her seventies with acute or convalescent COVID-19. The specimen was peripheral blood. The chain links TRBV30 to TRBJ2-2, with 8 positions matching TRBD2. The CDR3 nucleotides are TGTGCCTGGAGTGAAGCGGGAGCGGTCACCGGGGAGCTGTTTTTT. Amino acid sequence: CAWSEAGAVTGELFF.